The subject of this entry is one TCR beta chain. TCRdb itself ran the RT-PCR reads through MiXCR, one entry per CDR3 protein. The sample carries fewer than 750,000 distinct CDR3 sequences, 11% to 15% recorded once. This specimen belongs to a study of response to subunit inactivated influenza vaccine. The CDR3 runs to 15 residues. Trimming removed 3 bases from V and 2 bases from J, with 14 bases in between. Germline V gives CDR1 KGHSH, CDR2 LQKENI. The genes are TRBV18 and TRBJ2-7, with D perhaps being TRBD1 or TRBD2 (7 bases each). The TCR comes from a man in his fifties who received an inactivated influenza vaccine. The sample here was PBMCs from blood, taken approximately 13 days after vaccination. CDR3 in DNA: TGTGCCAGCTCACCCACCAGGGGGGGGGCCTACGAGCAGTACTTC. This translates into CASSPTRGGAYEQYF.